The clone carrying this TCR beta chain was observed many times. What it binds is unknown. TCRdb independently ran MiXCR on the RT-PCR reads; one entry per CDR3 protein. Of fewer than 650,000 distinct CDR3 sequences in the sample, over 10% are singletons; the top ten hold approximately 14%. The V and J ends lost 6 bases and 5 bases, in that order; junction bases with no gene match: 4. The CDR3 covers 13 residues. The data derive from a study of response to subunit inactivated influenza vaccine. Findings of the study overall: The authors offered the suggestion that each seasonal influenza vaccination recruits few new T cells.

The origin of this receptor is a man over 45 who received an inactivated influenza vaccine. The V and J genes are TRBV12-3 or TRBV12-4 and TRBJ2-3; 8 nucleotides align to TRBD1. This sample comprised PBMCs from blood, obtained about 6 weeks after vaccination. The CDR3 spells CASRTGVVDTQYF. CDR3 sequence (DNA): TGTGCCAGCAGGACAGGGGTGGTAGATACGCAGTATTTT.